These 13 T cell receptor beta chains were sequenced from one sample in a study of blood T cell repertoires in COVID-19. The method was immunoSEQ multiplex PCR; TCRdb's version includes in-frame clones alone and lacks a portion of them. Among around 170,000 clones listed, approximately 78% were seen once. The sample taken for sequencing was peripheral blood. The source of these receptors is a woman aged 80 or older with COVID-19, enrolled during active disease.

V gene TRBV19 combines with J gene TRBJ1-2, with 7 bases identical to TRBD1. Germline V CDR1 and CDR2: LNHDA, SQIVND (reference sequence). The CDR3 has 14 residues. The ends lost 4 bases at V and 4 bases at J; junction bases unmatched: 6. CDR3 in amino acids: CASSTTGSSYGYTF. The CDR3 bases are TGTGCCAGTAGTACGACAGGGTCGTCCTATGGCTACACCTTC.

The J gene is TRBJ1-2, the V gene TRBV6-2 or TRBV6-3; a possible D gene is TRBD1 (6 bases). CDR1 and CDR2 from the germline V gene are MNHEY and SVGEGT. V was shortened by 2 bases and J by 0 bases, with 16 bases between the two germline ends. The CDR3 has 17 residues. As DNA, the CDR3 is TGTGCCAGCAGTTACGGTGGGCAGGGGCCTACTAACTATGGCTACACCTTC. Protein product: CASSYGGQGPTNYGYTF.

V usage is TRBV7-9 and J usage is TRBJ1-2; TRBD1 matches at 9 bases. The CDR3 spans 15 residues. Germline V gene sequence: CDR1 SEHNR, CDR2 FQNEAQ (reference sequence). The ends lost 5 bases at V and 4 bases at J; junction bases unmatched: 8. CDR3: CASSPGTGNFYGYTF. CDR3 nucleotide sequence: TGTGCCAGCAGCCCCGGGACAGGGAATTTCTATGGCTACACCTTC. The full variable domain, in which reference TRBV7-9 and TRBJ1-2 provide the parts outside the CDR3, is DTGVSQNPRHKITKRGQNVTFRCDPISEHNRLYWYRQTLGQGPEFLTYFQNEAQLEKSRLLSDRFSAERPKGSFSTLEIQRTEQGDSAMYLCASSPGTGNFYGYTFGSGTRLTVV.

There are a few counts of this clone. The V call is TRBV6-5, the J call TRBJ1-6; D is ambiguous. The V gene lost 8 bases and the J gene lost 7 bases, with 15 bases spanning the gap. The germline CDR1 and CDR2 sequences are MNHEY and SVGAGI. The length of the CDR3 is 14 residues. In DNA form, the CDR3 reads TGTGCCAGCCAGGAGAGAGGGTACAATTCACCCCTCCACTTT. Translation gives CASQERGYNSPLHF.

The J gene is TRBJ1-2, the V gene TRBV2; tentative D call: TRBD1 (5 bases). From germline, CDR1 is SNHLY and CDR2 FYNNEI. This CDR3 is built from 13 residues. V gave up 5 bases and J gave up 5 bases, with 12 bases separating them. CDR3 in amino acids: CASSRAGRYGYTF. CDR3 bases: TGTGCCAGCAGTAGGGCAGGGCGATATGGCTACACCTTC.

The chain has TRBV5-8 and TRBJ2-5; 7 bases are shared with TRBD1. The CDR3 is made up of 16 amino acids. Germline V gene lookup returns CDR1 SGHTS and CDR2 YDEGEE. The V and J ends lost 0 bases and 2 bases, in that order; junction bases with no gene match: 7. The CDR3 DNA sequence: TGTGCCAGCAGCTTGGGCCGGACAGGTCTTCAAGAGACCCAGTACTTC. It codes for CASSLGRTGLQETQYF.

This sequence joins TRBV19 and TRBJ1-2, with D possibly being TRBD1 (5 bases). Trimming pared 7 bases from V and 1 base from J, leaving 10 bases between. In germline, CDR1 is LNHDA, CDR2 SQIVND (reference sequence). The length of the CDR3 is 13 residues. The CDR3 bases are TGTGCCAGTACCCCGGGGGGTAACTATGGCTACACCTTC. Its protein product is CASTPGGNYGYTF.

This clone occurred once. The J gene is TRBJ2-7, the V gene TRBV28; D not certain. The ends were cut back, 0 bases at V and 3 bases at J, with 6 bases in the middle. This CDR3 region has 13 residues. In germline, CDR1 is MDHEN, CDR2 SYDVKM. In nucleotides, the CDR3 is TGTGCCAGCAGTTTATGGGCCAGCTACGAGCAGTACTTC. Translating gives CASSLWASYEQYF.

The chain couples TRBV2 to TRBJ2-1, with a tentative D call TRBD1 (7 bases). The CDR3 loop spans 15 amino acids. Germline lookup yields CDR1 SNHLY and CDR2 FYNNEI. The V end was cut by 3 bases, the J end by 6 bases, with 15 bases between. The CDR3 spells CASSEWAQGGNEQFF. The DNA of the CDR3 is TGTGCCAGCAGTGAGTGGGCCCAGGGGGGCAATGAGCAGTTCTTC.

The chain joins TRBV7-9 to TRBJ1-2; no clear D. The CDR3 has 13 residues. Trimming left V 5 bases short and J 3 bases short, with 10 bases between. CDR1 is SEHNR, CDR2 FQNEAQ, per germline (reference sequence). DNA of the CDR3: TGTGCCAGCAGCCCGGAGGGATACTATGGCTACACCTTC. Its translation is CASSPEGYYGYTF.

The DNA for the CDR3 is TGTGCCTGGAGTGCGGGAGGGGTTGGCTATGGCTACACCTTC. The encoded protein is CAWSAGGVGYGYTF. The chain combines TRBV30 with TRBJ1-2; weak D call: TRBD1 (5 bases). The V gene lost 1 base and the J gene lost 4 bases, with 13 bases spanning the gap. Germline CDR1 GTSNPN, CDR2 SVGIG (reference sequence). The CDR3 totals 14 residues.

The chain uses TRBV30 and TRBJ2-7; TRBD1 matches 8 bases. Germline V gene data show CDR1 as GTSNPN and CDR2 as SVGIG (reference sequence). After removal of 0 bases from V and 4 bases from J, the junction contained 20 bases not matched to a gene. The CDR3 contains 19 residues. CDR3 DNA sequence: TGTGCCTGGAGTGTACGGACAGGGACCTTACGAGTAAGACCTTACGAGCAGTACTTC. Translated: CAWSVRTGTLRVRPYEQYF.

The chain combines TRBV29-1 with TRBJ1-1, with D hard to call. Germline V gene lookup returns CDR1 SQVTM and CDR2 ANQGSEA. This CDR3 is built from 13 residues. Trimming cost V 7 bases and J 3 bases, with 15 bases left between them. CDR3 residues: CSAVRGRDTEAFF. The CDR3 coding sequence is TGCAGCGCCGTCAGAGGGAGGGACACTGAAGCTTTCTTT.